This is a list of T cell receptor beta chains from one sample in a study of siplizumab effects on memory and regulatory T cells. Generated by immunoSEQ multiplex PCR, the TCRdb table keeps only in-frame clones and is missing some. The sample has roughly 68,000 clones; 90% to 97% are singletons. The sample taken for sequencing was naive CD8+ T cells sorted from blood. These receptors were obtained from a human donor in good health. CDR3s include the opening cysteine and the closing phenylalanine or tryptophan. A D gene is named only where the DNA matches it firmly. Clone size is stated in some rows and not others, as once, few, many or a class when expanded.

CDR3 DNA	CDR3 protein	clone size	V gene	J gene	D gene
TGTGCCAGCAGCTTAGAAGGACAGGGGAACACTGAAGCTTTCTTT	CASSLEGQGNTEAFF	.	TRBV13	TRBJ1-1	TRBD1
TGCAGCGTTCCCCCGCAGGACAGGGGTGAGCAGTACTTC	CSVPPQDRGEQYF	.	TRBV29-1	TRBJ2-7	TRBD1
TGTGCCAGCAGTGGCCCCGTAGATACGCAGTATTTT	CASSGPVDTQYF	.	TRBV27	TRBJ2-3	.
TGTGCCAGCAGTTGGGACAGGGAAAACTCTGGAAACACCATATATTTT	CASSWDRENSGNTIYF	once	TRBV7-9	TRBJ1-3	TRBD1
TGTGCCAGCAGTTATGGGGGGACAGATACGCAGTATTTT	CASSYGGTDTQYF	.	TRBV27	TRBJ2-3	.
TGTGCCAGCAGTGAGGGTTCTGGCTACGAGCAGTACTTC	CASSEGSGYEQYF	.	TRBV2	TRBJ2-7	.
TGTGCCAGCAGCTCCCCCGAAGGGTGGGGGGAGCTGTTTTTT	CASSSPEGWGELFF	once	TRBV25-1	TRBJ2-2	.
TGTGCCACCAGCCTCGTCGAGTCGGATACGCAGTATTTT	CATSLVESDTQYF	.	TRBV15	TRBJ2-3	.
TGTGCCAGCAGTTACTCGATCGGGGCCGGCACCGGGGAGCTGTTTTTT	CASSYSIGAGTGELFF	.	TRBV6-5	TRBJ2-2	.
TGTGCCAGCAGCCAAGATTATGGGGACGTCGGGGAAAAACTGTTTTTT	CASSQDYGDVGEKLFF	once	TRBV14	TRBJ1-4	.
TGTGCCAGCAGCTTAGCATCTTTCCACAATGAGCAGTTCTTC	CASSLASFHNEQFF	.	TRBV7-6	TRBJ2-1	.
TGTGCCAGCAGCCCTAGAGGGGGGACGGAGAAGCAAGGTGAGCAGTTCTTC	CASSPRGGTEKQGEQFF	.	TRBV11-3	TRBJ2-1	.
TGTGCCAGCAGCTTACTTAGCGGGGACTACAATGAGCAGTTCTTC	CASSLLSGDYNEQFF	once	TRBV7-8	TRBJ2-1	TRBD2
TGTGCCAGTAGGTTCTTCGGGGGCCCGGACAATGAGCAGTTCTTC	CASRFFGGPDNEQFF	.	TRBV19	TRBJ2-1	.
TGTGCCAGCAGCTTAGGATGGGGGGCCATCACAGATACGCAGTATTTT	CASSLGWGAITDTQYF	.	TRBV7-6	TRBJ2-3	.
TGCAGCGTTGGGGGGCGGAATGAAAAACTGTTTTTT	CSVGGRNEKLFF	.	TRBV29-1	TRBJ1-4	.
TGTGCCAGCAGCTCCCCAGGTTCCCACGAGCAGTACTTC	CASSSPGSHEQYF	.	TRBV11-2	TRBJ2-7	.
TGTGCCAGCAGCCAAGATTGGCAGTCCTATGGCTACACCTTC	CASSQDWQSYGYTF	.	TRBV14	TRBJ1-2	.
TGTGCCAGCAGCCCCGTTGGGTCGGGGGCCGGATACTCTGGAAACACCATATATTTT	CASSPVGSGAGYSGNTIYF	.	TRBV5-6	TRBJ1-3	.
TGCAGCGTTGAAGGTTGGGGCGGGGAGCTGTTTTTT	CSVEGWGGELFF	once	TRBV29-1	TRBJ2-2	.
TGTGCCACCAGCAGAGATCGAGGGGTTGGACAGCCCCAGCATTTT	CATSRDRGVGQPQHF	.	TRBV15	TRBJ1-5	.
TGTGCCAGCAGCAGCCTCCTAGAGGATACGCAGTATTTT	CASSSLLEDTQYF	.	TRBV5-6	TRBJ2-3	.
TGTGCCAGTAGTATGTGGGGGGGTCCGGGTCAGCCCCAGCATTTT	CASSMWGGPGQPQHF	.	TRBV19	TRBJ1-5	.
TGTGCCAGCAGTGAAGCGCCGGACAGACTTAATGAAAAACTGTTTTTT	CASSEAPDRLNEKLFF	.	TRBV6-1	TRBJ1-4	.
TGTGCCAGCAGCGTAGACGGGTCTAGGGCTGAAGCTTTCTTT	CASSVDGSRAEAFF	.	TRBV9	TRBJ1-1	.